A single sample gave rise to the 22 T cell receptor beta chains below, sequenced in a study of blood T cells in healthy people across ages. Together with a sample-barcoded 5' primer, a J-beta primer mix was included in a second PCR lasting roughly 7 to 11 cycles. TCRdb used MiXCR to reprocess the 5' RACE reads, holding one entry per CDR3 protein. Here the sample spans about a million distinct CDR3 sequences, roughly 50% being singletons. The material sequenced was blood. These receptors were collected from an older woman in good health.

This chain uses TRBV7-9 with TRBJ2-3, with TRBD1 matching over 7 bases. The CDR3 runs 17 residues. V shed 2 bases and J 0 bases; nucleotides not matched to a gene: 8. Germline values: CDR1 SEHNR, CDR2 FQNEAQ (reference sequence). Here the CDR3 reads CASSLRLRDRSTDTQYF. CDR3 DNA: TGTGCCAGCAGCTTACGCCTTCGGGACAGAAGCACAGATACGCAGTATTTT.

The gene calls are TRBV6-9 and TRBJ2-7, with D perhaps TRBD1 or TRBD2 (5 bases each). Trimming stripped 7 bases from V and 1 base from J, with 17 bases between. Germline-derived CDR1 and CDR2 are MNHGY and SVAAGI. This CDR3 region has 15 residues. The CDR3 reads CASTSLGTKSYEQYF. Written as DNA, the CDR3 is TGTGCCAGCACCTCCCTCGGGACGAAATCCTACGAGCAGTACTTC.

The chain recombines TRBV5-8 with TRBJ2-3; no clear D. The germline gives CDR1 SGHTS, CDR2 YDEGEE. The CDR3 loop spans 13 amino acids. V was pared by 3 bases and J by 4 bases, with 9 bases between. The CDR3, as DNA: TGTGCCAGCAGCTGGCCAGAATCAGATACGCAGTATTTT. It specifies CASSWPESDTQYF.

The rearrangement uses TRBV30 and TRBJ1-2; D gene unclear. CDR1 and CDR2 (germline): GTSNPN, SVGIG (reference sequence). The V end lost 0 bases, the J end lost 8 bases, and 10 bases lay between the germline ends. The CDR3 length is 12 residues. The CDR3 nucleotides are TGTGCCTGGAGTGTACCCCCCGGGGGCTACACCTTC. It specifies CAWSVPPGGYTF.

This chain links TRBV12-3 or TRBV12-4 with TRBJ2-6; D is perhaps TRBD1 or TRBD2 (5 bases each). The V end was cut by 5 bases, the J end by 11 bases, with 13 bases between. The length of the CDR3 is 13 residues. The CDR3 DNA reads as TGTGCCAGCAGTCCCTCGGGACGCGACGTCCTGACTTTC. Translating gives CASSPSGRDVLTF.

The chain has TRBV4-2 and TRBJ2-7; 9 nucleotides match TRBD2. V was pared by 3 bases and J by 5 bases, with 8 bases of the junction left unmatched. The CDR3 is made up of 15 amino acids. Germline V lookup: CDR1 LGHNA, CDR2 YNFKEQ. The CDR3 region is CASSHLVAGVNEQYF. CDR3 nucleotide sequence: TGTGCCAGCAGCCATCTTGTAGCGGGAGTAAACGAGCAGTACTTC.

The chain combines TRBV20-1 with TRBJ2-1, with D hard to call. This CDR3 region has 15 residues. The V end was cut by 0 bases, the J end by 0 bases, with 9 bases between. CDR1 is DFQATT, CDR2 SNEGSKA, per germline (reference sequence). The CDR3 DNA reads TGCAGTGCTAGAGATGACCAGAGCTCCTACAATGAGCAGTTCTTC. This encodes CSARDDQSSYNEQFF.

This clonotype occurred a few times. The rearrangement links TRBV6-5 to TRBJ2-1; D unresolved. This CDR3 is 12 amino acids long. V gave up 2 bases and J gave up 5 bases, with 4 bases separating them. Germline assignment: CDR1 MNHEY and CDR2 SVGAGI. CDR3 nucleotide sequence: TGTGCCAGCAGTTACCCTCACAATGAGCAGTTCTTC. It codes for CASSYPHNEQFF.

The chain employs TRBV9 and TRBJ2-7; 8 nucleotides match TRBD1. The J segment lost 3 bases and the V segment lost 0 bases, leaving 5 bases of the junction unmatched. The CDR3 is 15 amino acids. Germline loops: CDR1 SGDLS, CDR2 YYNGEE. The chain's CDR3 is CASSVATGGVYEQYF. For the CDR3, the DNA is TGTGCCAGCAGCGTAGCTACAGGGGGTGTCTACGAGCAGTACTTC.

The rearrangement joins TRBV5-1 to TRBJ2-1; TRBD2 matches at 12 bases. The J segment lost 10 bases and the V segment lost 4 bases, leaving 12 bases of the junction unmatched. The CDR3 consists of 16 residues. Germline CDR1 is SGHRS and CDR2 is YFSETQ. CDR3 sequence: CASSRLAGVAAQEQFF. CDR3 bases: TGCGCCAGCAGCAGACTAGCGGGAGTCGCAGCGCAGGAGCAGTTCTTC.

V gene TRBV29-1 combines with J gene TRBJ2-7; D gene unclear. CDR3 length: 11 amino acids. The V gene's germline CDR1 is SQVTM and CDR2 ANQGSEA. The V end lost 7 bases, the J end lost 10 bases, and 17 bases lay between the germline ends. CDR3 nucleotide sequence: TGCAGCGGTCCGGGCCCCCGAACCCAGTACTTC. This sequence encodes CSGPGPRTQYF.

The J gene is TRBJ2-7, the V gene TRBV7-2; 8 bases map to TRBD1. Germline trimming cut 4 bases from V and 7 bases from J; bases unmatched to any gene: 21. CDR1 SGHTA and CDR2 FQGNSA come from the germline V gene. The CDR3 runs to 18 residues. The CDR3: CASSYRQAQGVGYNEQYF. CDR3 in DNA: TGTGCCAGCAGCTATAGGCAAGCACAGGGGGTGGGCTACAATGAGCAGTACTTC.

Concerning this clonotype itself: The germline gene is not matched at one end of the junction; a read error may be the cause. V and J are TRBV10-3 and TRBJ1-6; D is ambiguous. Germline CDR1 reads ENHRY; CDR2 reads SYGVKD. This CDR3 region has 15 residues. This CDR3 reads CAISYRTPRGSPPHF. CDR3 nucleotides: TGTGCCATCAGTTACCGGACCCCCCGTGGTTCACCCCCCCACTTT.

This clonotype was counted between two and nine times. The chain employs TRBV28 and TRBJ2-3; D is uncertain. The CDR3 totals 14 residues. V was cut by 6 bases and J by 5 bases, with 15 bases left in between. Germline V gene lookup returns CDR1 MDHEN and CDR2 SYDVKM. In DNA form, the CDR3 reads TGTGCCAGCAGCCAAGCCCTACTGGGAGATACGCAGTATTTT. Translation: CASSQALLGDTQYF.

The chain joins TRBV9 to TRBJ2-5; D remains unclear. The CDR3 sequence is 15 residues long. CDR1 is SGDLS and CDR2 is YYNGEE in the germline V gene. With 1 base removed from V and 5 bases from J, the gap between germline ends came to 15 bases. The CDR3 loop reads CASSVIGKAQETQYF. In nucleotides, the CDR3 is TGTGCCAGCAGCGTAATTGGGAAGGCCCAGGAGACCCAGTACTTC.

V and J are TRBV12-3 or TRBV12-4 and TRBJ2-1; 10 nucleotides agree with TRBD1. J was trimmed by 8 bases and V by 7 bases; bases with no gene match: 11. This CDR3 has 15 amino acids. The CDR3 nucleotides read TGTGCCAGCATGGCGGGGGACAGGGGTCCCCATGAGCAGTTCTTC. Translating gives CASMAGDRGPHEQFF.

This sequence joins TRBV5-1 and TRBJ2-5, with 7 bases lining up with TRBD2. Trimming at V came to 0 bases and at J to 3 bases, leaving 5 bases not matched to a gene. CDR3 length: 15 residues. Looked up from germline, CDR1 is SGHRS and CDR2 is YFSETQ. In DNA form, the CDR3 reads TGCGCCAGCAGCTTGGGGGGACTAACGAAAGAGACCCAGTACTTC. Amino acids: CASSLGGLTKETQYF.

V usage is TRBV2 and J usage is TRBJ1-1; no firm D call. Trimming removed 7 bases from V and 4 bases from J, with 22 bases in between. The germline CDR1 and CDR2 sequences are SNHLY and FYNNEI. The CDR3 consists of 16 residues. This CDR3 is CASISNLGVQPTEAFF. CDR3 DNA: TGTGCCAGCATTTCAAATCTGGGCGTCCAACCCACTGAAGCTTTCTTT.

This clonotype was seen a few times. The chain links TRBV27 to TRBJ2-7, with D unresolved. The CDR3 consists of 12 residues. Per the germline V gene, CDR1 is MNHEY and CDR2 is SMNVEV (reference sequence). V was pared by 5 bases and J by 4 bases, with 9 bases between. The CDR3 sequence is CASSNSLYEQYF. For the CDR3, the DNA is TGTGCCAGCAGTAATTCCCTATACGAGCAGTACTTC.

This clonotype was observed a handful of times. The V and J genes are TRBV20-1 and TRBJ2-6, with 7 bases that match TRBD1. The CDR3 has 18 amino acids. After removal of 6 bases from V and 2 bases from J, the junction contained 16 bases not matched to a gene. Per germline, CDR1 DFQATT and CDR2 SNEGSKA (reference sequence). The CDR3 sequence: CSAATGEPPGAGANVLTF. CDR3 DNA sequence: TGCAGTGCAGCCACAGGGGAACCACCTGGGGCTGGGGCCAACGTCCTGACTTTC.

The rearrangement links TRBV29-1 to TRBJ2-3, with TRBD1 as a possible D gene (5 bases). Trimming left V 4 bases short and J 1 base short, with 15 bases between. CDR1 SQVTM and CDR2 ANQGSEA come from the germline V gene. The CDR3 length is 15 residues. CDR3 sequence reads: CSVAVWEQGTDTQYF. The DNA of the CDR3 is TGCAGCGTTGCGGTATGGGAACAGGGCACAGATACGCAGTATTTT.

The chain combines TRBV7-2 with TRBJ2-7; weak D call: TRBD2 (5 bases). CDR3 length: 16 amino acids. CDR1 is SGHTA, CDR2 FQGNSA, per germline. The germline V and J ends were trimmed by 3 bases and 5 bases, with 20 bases remaining between them. The CDR3 loop reads CASSLTPTGGSHEQYF. The CDR3 region has the DNA TGTGCCAGCAGCTTGACCCCCACTGGCGGGTCCCACGAGCAGTACTTC.